The 17 T cell receptor beta chains listed next were all sequenced from one sample in a study of blood T cell repertoires in COVID-19. Generated by immunoSEQ multiplex PCR, the TCRdb table keeps only in-frame clones and is missing some. The profile shows around 230,000 clones, just over 85% of them singletons. What was sequenced was PBMCs or T cells enriched from blood (not recorded which). Receptors originate from a middle-aged woman with acute COVID-19.

The rearrangement links TRBV7-9 to TRBJ1-5; D not resolved. Germline CDR1 reads SEHNR; CDR2 reads FQNEAQ (reference sequence). Trimming pared 0 bases from V and 3 bases from J, leaving 6 bases between. The CDR3 loop spans 14 amino acids. This chain's CDR3 is CASSLAGDNQPQHF. CDR3 sequence (DNA): TGTGCCAGCAGCTTAGCAGGAGACAATCAGCCCCAGCATTTT.

The chain uses TRBV4-3 and TRBJ2-2; 8 bases are a match to TRBD1. CDR1 LGHNA and CDR2 YSLEER come from the germline V gene. The trim removed 1 base at V and 0 bases at J, leaving 4 bases unmatched. The CDR3 has 17 residues. For the CDR3, the DNA is TGCGCCAGCAGCCAAGGTGGACAGGGTGCGAACACCGGGGAGCTGTTTTTT. The encoded protein is CASSQGGQGANTGELFF.

The rearrangement joins TRBV18 to TRBJ1-6; 8 positions match TRBD1. CDR3 length: 15 residues. Germline CDR1 KGHSH, CDR2 LQKENI. After removal of 3 bases from V and 7 bases from J, the junction contained 5 bases not matched to a gene. CDR3 amino acids: CASSPQTGVNSPLHF. Here the CDR3 DNA reads TGTGCCAGCTCACCCCAGACAGGGGTAAATTCACCCCTCCACTTT.

The rearrangement links TRBV4-1 to TRBJ1-2; TRBD1 agrees at 7 bases. This CDR3 spans 15 amino acids. V trimming: 1 base; J trimming: 8 bases; junction bases outside the gene matches: 10. Germline V gene data show CDR1 as MGHRA and CDR2 as YSYEKL. The CDR3: CASSQVRGQGLGYTF. CDR3 in DNA: TGCGCCAGCAGCCAAGTGAGGGGGCAGGGGCTCGGCTACACCTTC.

The chain carries TRBV18 and TRBJ1-2; TRBD1 agrees at 8 bases. Losses at the gene ends were 3 bases for V and 2 bases for J; bases not matched to a gene: 5. Per germline, CDR1 KGHSH and CDR2 LQKENI. This CDR3 is 15 amino acids long. CDR3 DNA: TGTGCCAGCTCACCGGAACAGGGGGTGAACTATGGCTACACCTTC. Protein sequence: CASSPEQGVNYGYTF.

A single count supports this clone. CDR3 in DNA: TGTGCCAGCAGTGAAATGAGGGGGAGCTCTGGAAACACCATATATTTT. Translating it yields CASSEMRGSSGNTIYF. The rearrangement links TRBV6-1 to TRBJ1-3; maybe TRBD1 (6 bases). Germline V gives CDR1 MNHNS, CDR2 SASEGT. V shed 2 bases and J shed 0 bases, with 11 bases lying between them. The CDR3 is 16 residues long.

The chain couples TRBV12-3 or TRBV12-4 to TRBJ2-3; D not resolved. Trimming stripped 1 base from V and 8 bases from J, with 7 bases between. This CDR3 spans 12 amino acids. The CDR3 DNA sequence: TGTGCCAGCAGTTTAGGCGGAGCTACGCAGTATTTT. Amino acids: CASSLGGATQYF.

V usage is TRBV7-3 and J usage is TRBJ1-1, with 9 bases identical to TRBD1. The CDR3 runs 14 residues. Germline V gene data show CDR1 as SGHTA and CDR2 as FQGTGA. V lost 5 bases, J lost 0 bases, and 1 base stayed unmatched. CDR3 loop: CASSGDRVNTEAFF. CDR3 bases: TGTGCCAGCAGCGGGGACAGGGTGAACACTGAAGCTTTCTTT.

This chain joins TRBV6-5 and TRBJ1-2; possibly TRBD1 for D (6 bases). The V gene's germline CDR1 is MNHEY and CDR2 SVGAGI. V was shortened by 8 bases and J by 2 bases, with 12 bases between the two germline ends. The CDR3 is made up of 13 amino acids. As DNA, the CDR3 is TGTGCCAGCGAGGGGACAAGGAACTATGGCTACACCTTC. This translates into CASEGTRNYGYTF.

This sequence joins TRBV29-1 and TRBJ1-4; TRBD1 aligns across 9 bases. CDR1 and CDR2 from the germline V gene are SQVTM and ANQGSEA. This CDR3 is built from 15 residues. The V segment lost 8 bases and the J segment 0 bases; nucleotides outside the gene matches: 7. The CDR3 loop reads CSTRQGDATNEKLFF. The CDR3 bases are TGCAGCACAAGACAGGGGGATGCAACTAATGAAAAACTGTTTTTT.

The chain is built from TRBV29-1 and TRBJ1-2, with D hard to call. The length of the CDR3 is 12 residues. The germline CDR1 and CDR2 sequences are SQVTM and ANQGSEA. V lost 7 bases and J 8 bases, leaving 17 bases between the germline ends. CDR3 loop: CSAGYDVAGYTF. The CDR3 nucleotides read TGCAGCGCCGGGTACGACGTGGCGGGCTACACCTTC.

V usage is TRBV7-3 and J usage is TRBJ2-7; TRBD1 aligns across 10 bases. From germline, CDR1 is SGHTA and CDR2 FQGTGA. V was pared by 2 bases and J by 2 bases, with 3 bases of the junction left unmatched. The CDR3 length is 15 residues. The CDR3 DNA follows: TGTGCCAGCAGCTTAGGGGACAGGGGTCCCTACGAGCAGTACTTC. It specifies CASSLGDRGPYEQYF.

This clone occurred a few times. This chain connects TRBV6-1 to TRBJ1-2; TRBD1 matches 7 bases. The germline gives CDR1 MNHNS, CDR2 SASEGT. V was pared by 5 bases and J by 5 bases, with 8 bases of the junction left unmatched. This CDR3 spans 14 amino acids. As DNA, the CDR3 is TGTGCCAGCAGTTCCACAGGACAGGCTTATGGCTACACCTTC. It codes for CASSSTGQAYGYTF.

The chain couples TRBV20-1 to TRBJ1-1; D not certain. The CDR3 runs to 9 residues. Germline CDR1 DFQATT, CDR2 SNEGSKA (reference sequence). Trimming shortened V by 8 bases and J by 6 bases, and 7 bases separated the two germline ends. CDR3 region: CSTVPEAFF. The CDR3 coding sequence is TGCAGTACTGTCCCTGAAGCTTTCTTT.

The table lists this clone with a few counts. The chain has TRBV4-3 and TRBJ1-1; TRBD1 might be the D (5 bases). V was shortened by 3 bases and J by 0 bases, with 14 bases between the two germline ends. This CDR3 region has 16 residues. Germline CDR1 is LGHNA and CDR2 is YSLEER. The CDR3 spells CASSQYSDRMNTEAFF. The CDR3 nucleotides read TGCGCCAGCAGCCAGTACTCCGACAGAATGAACACTGAAGCTTTCTTT.

This clone was seen just once. V gene TRBV27 combines with J gene TRBJ1-2; D gene uncertain. The CDR3 spans 13 residues. Germline assignment: CDR1 MNHEY and CDR2 SMNVEV (reference sequence). The V and J ends lost 5 bases and 8 bases respectively, with 15 bases between them. Here the CDR3 reads CASSLTADFGYTF. The CDR3, as DNA: TGTGCCAGCAGTCTCACAGCGGACTTCGGCTACACCTTC.

The genes are TRBV6-5 and TRBJ1-2, with 10 bases fitting TRBD1. The junction had 6 bases not matched to a gene; V was cut back by 6 bases and J by 5 bases. CDR1 and CDR2 from the germline V gene are MNHEY and SVGAGI. There are 14 residues in the CDR3. The CDR3 region is CASRIGTGEYGYTF. CDR3 DNA: TGTGCCAGCAGAATCGGGACAGGGGAATATGGCTACACCTTC.